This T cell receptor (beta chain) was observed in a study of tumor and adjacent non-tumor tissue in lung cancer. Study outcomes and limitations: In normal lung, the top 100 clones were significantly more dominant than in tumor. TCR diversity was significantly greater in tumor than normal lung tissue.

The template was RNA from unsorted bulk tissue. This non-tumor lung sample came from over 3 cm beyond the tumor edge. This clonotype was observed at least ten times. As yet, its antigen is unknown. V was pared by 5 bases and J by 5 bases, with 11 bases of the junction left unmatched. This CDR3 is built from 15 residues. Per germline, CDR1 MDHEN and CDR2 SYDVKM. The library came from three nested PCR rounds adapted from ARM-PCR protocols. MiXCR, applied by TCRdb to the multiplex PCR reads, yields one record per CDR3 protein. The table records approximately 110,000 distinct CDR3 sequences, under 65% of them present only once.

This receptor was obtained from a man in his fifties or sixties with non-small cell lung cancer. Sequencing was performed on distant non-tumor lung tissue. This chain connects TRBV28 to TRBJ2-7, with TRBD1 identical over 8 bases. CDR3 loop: CASSPPGTGGHEQYF. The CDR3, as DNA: TGTGCCAGCAGTCCCCCCGGGACAGGTGGCCACGAGCAGTACTTC.